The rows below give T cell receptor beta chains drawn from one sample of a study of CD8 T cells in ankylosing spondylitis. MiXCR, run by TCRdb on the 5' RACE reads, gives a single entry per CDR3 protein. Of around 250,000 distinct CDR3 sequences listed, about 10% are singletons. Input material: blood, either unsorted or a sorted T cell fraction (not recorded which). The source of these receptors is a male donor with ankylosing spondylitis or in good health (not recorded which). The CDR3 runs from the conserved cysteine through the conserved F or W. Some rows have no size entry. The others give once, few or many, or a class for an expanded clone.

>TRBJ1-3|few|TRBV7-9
CASSDWTAGNTIYF
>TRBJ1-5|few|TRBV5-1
CASSLGAGEGQPQHF
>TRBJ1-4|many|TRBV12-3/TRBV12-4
CASSSSGTGNEKLFF
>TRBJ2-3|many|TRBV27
CASLGMGDTQYF
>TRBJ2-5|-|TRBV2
CASSEGTSGSSRETQYF
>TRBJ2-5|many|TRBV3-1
CASSQGGTSRETQYF
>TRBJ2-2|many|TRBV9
CASSVAPSADTGELFF
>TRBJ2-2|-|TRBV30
CALGRGSTGELFF
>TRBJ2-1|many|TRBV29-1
CSVVRLAGTNNEQFF
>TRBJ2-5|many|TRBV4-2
CASSQDSPLGLAGIETQYF
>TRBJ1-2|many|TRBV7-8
CASSLSMQSYGYTF
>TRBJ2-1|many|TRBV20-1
CSARPIRELYNGEQFF
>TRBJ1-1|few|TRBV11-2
CASRLTGGTEAFF
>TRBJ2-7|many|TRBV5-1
CASRSQVGETYEQYF
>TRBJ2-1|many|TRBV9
CASSVAGQAYNEQFF
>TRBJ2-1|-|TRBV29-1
CSVVTSSVYNEQFF
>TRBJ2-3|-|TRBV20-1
CSAQNTGEADTQYF
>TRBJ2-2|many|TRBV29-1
CSVKLGGAGELFF
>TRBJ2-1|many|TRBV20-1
CSARDLSREGVNEQFF
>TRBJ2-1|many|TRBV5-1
CASSSQTSENEQFF